This TCR beta chain came from a study of blood T cells in healthy people across ages. Study-wide results and caveats: From one million sequenced T cells, diversity estimates were lower bounds. Conclusively comparing naive with antigen-experienced cells was impossible with unsorted PBMCs.

The CDR3 has 12 amino acids. The V gene's germline CDR1 is DFQATT and CDR2 SNEGSKA (reference sequence). V gave up 6 bases and J gave up 5 bases; unmatched junction bases: 7. In this sample, this clonotype turned up a few times. Antigen unknown. Primers used in a second PCR of roughly 6 to 11 cycles were a sample-barcoded 5' primer and a J-beta primer mix. TCRdb reprocessed the 5' RACE reads with MiXCR, giving one entry per CDR3 protein. The repertoire consists of roughly 700,000 distinct CDR3 sequences, with 20% to 25% occurring once and the leading ten covering 9% to 9.5%. The same specimen was also included in a second study, on T cells of mothers and their children.

The genes are TRBV20-1 and TRBJ2-7; TRBD1 agrees at 7 bases. Sequencing input: blood. The source of this sequence is a boy younger than 18 in good health. The CDR3 nucleotides read TGCAGTGCCGCGACAGGGTTCAACGAGCAGTACTTC. It yields the protein CSAATGFNEQYF.